The TCR beta chain described here comes from a study of T cell responses to AZD1222 COVID-19 vaccine (dated by TCRdb to the early 2020s). Notes on the research overall: AZD1222 recipients given second doses at about 4 weeks or at about 12 weeks were pooled, since spike-specific TCR depth and breadth were not found to differ between the two schedules. Trial participants were enrolled by age into subgroups of 18-55, 56-69 and 70-plus years, and about 150, 27 and 61 TCR-sequenced participants, respectively, were included in these subgroups. A total of 230 to 250 trial participants underwent TCR sequencing, of whom about 210 had received two doses of AZD1222 and some 25 had received two doses of the MenACWY control vaccine.

The CDR3 regions of human TCRbeta chains were analyzed by immunosequencing. The published analysis was carried out like this. Repertoire TCRs were checked for matches against a reference library of SARS-CoV-2-specific TCRs that had been generated using the MIRA antigen-specificity platform. Breadth was defined as the fraction of unique TCRs that were SARS-CoV-2-associated, and depth was defined as the fraction of total T cells that were SARS-CoV-2-associated. Using the MIRA data, every spike-specific TCR was mapped to the spike region that the TCR reacted to and assigned to either a CD4 or a CD8 class. Log10-transformed breadth and depth values were compared by one-way ANOVA with Sidak's multiple comparisons tests. Sourced from immuneACCESS, this table was stored by TCRdb with only in-frame sequences that have V and J called. A share of the clones is absent; for the studies checked, an unresolved V gene accounts for under half, and the remainder has no known explanation. That table supplies the V and J calls and clone size; D and trimming were determined from the DNA. Recorded for this sample are some 170,000 clones; roughly 89% of them occurred a single time. Of the sample, 1.5% to 2% falls within the top ten clones.

Study-wide conclusions, independent of this receptor: Most participants were white British and females outnumbered males, and the authors suggested that clonal diversity may have been underestimated. The whole spike protein was spanned by vaccine-associated CD4 TCRs, and dominant responses were seen in regions 160-218 and 743-854. Spike-specific TCR breadth and depth rose significantly after two AZD1222 doses compared with day 0 and with MenACWY recipients. Conclusions about previously exposed vaccinees are limited, since just five or six AZD1222 recipients were seropositive for SARS-CoV-2 at baseline. Because no day 14 peak-response samples were available, the repertoires could be characterized only after the peak T cell response. In the small 56-69-year group, the increase in depth fell short of significance, most likely because of low power. Reportedly, close to half of the unique spike-specific TCRs recognized epitopes lying outside the regions that are mutated in the B.1.351 and B.1.1.7 variants.

Comments on this clone: This clone's antigen is unknown. Base quality data are lacking; no much larger clone is found one base away.

The time point label, read with the paper, signifies: baseline before first vaccination. Vaccinee samples were obtained from the UK trials COV001 and COV002, which included a single-blind randomized controlled phase 2/3 trial of AZD1222 (ChAdOx1 nCoV-19) in healthy adults. For TCRbeta chain sequencing, PBMC samples from trial participants were taken at day 0 and at day 28 after the second dose. The germline V gene yields SNHLY for CDR1 and FYNNEI for CDR2. V drops 4 bases and J drops 8 bases, leaving 11 bases in between. From cysteine to phenylalanine, the CDR3 is 12 amino acids long. Just CDR3 DNA is preserved here, 36 bases in frame from base 1.

This TCR came from an adult in good health. The sample was peripheral blood, taken on day 0 of AZD1222 vaccination. Rearrangement joined TRBV2 to TRBJ1-2, with an unclear D gene assignment. CDR3 loop: CASSAALGGYTF. The nucleotide sequence is given as TGTGCCAGCAGTGCGGCCCTCGGAGGCTACACCTTC.